This entry is about one TCR beta chain. Its antigen is still unknown. This sample is part of a study of Graves' ophthalmopathy and Graves' hyperthyroidism. Study-wide background: Samples of peripheral blood were obtained at initial diagnosis, prior to treatment of any kind. Regarding the study as a whole: A model of 13 signatures distinguished ophthalmopathy from stable hyperthyroidism at approximately 90% sensitivity and roughly 81% specificity.

Ophthalmopathy cases showed moderate-to-severe activity, scoring CAS ≥3 and NOSPECS ≥4, with duration under 3 months. Clinicians made diagnoses from clinical symptoms, serum thyroxine, TRAb, thyroid ultrasound and orbital computed tomography. Amplification of TCR beta CDR3 regions used RNA transcripts. Second-round multiplex PCR came after a first-round RT-PCR that employed HTBI primers. TCRdb redid the calling of the multiplex PCR reads with MiXCR, one entry per CDR3 protein. The table includes roughly 400,000 distinct CDR3 sequences, around 20% detected once. The CDR3 sequence is 13 residues long. Trimming left V 3 bases short and J 9 bases short, with 9 bases between. In germline, CDR1 is MNHEY, CDR2 SMNVEV (reference sequence).

The sequence was obtained from a woman younger than 30 with Graves' ophthalmopathy. What was sequenced was peripheral blood. This sequence joins TRBV27 and TRBJ1-6; D not certain. CDR3 bases: TGTGCCAGCAGTTTTTCGGGTATTTCACCCCTCCACTTT. Protein: CASSFSGISPLHF.